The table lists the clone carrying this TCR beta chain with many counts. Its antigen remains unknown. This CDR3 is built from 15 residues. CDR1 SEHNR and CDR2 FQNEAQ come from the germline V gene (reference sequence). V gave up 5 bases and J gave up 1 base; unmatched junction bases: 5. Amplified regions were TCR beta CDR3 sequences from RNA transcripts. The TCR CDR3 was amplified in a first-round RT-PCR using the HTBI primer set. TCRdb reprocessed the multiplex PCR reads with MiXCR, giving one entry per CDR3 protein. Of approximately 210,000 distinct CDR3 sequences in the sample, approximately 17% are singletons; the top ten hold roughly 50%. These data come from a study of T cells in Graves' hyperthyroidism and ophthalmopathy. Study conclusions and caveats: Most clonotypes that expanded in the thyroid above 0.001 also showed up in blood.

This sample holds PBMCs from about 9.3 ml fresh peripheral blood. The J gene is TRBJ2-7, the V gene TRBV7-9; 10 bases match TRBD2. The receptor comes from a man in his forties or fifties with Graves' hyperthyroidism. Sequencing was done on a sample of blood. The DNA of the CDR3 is TGTGCCAGCAGCCCCGGACTAGCGGTTTCCTACGAGCAGTACTTC. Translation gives CASSPGLAVSYEQYF.